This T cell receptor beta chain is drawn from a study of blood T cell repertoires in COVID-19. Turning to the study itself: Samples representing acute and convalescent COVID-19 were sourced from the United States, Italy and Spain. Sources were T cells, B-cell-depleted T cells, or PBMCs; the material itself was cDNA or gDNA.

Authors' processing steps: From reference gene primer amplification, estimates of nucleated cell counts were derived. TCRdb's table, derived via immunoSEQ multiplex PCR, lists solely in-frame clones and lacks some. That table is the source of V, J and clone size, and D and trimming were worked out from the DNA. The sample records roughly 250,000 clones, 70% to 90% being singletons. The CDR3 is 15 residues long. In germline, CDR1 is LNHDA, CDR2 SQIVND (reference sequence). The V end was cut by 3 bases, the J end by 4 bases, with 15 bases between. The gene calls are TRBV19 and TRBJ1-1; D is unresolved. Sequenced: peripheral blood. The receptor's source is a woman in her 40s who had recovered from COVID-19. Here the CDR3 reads CASSISPQEGTEAFF. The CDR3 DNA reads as TGTGCCAGTAGTATCTCACCGCAGGAGGGCACTGAAGCTTTCTTT.